The rows below give T cell receptor beta chains drawn from one sample of a study of a mutant IDH1 vaccine in newly diagnosed glioma. TCRdb keeps only in-frame clones here, not all; method: immunoSEQ multiplex PCR. The sample consists of over 65,000 clones, around 82% of them appearing once. Their antigens are not known. This sample comprised PBMCs, obtained from a glioma patient whose treatment included an IDH1 peptide vaccine. All receptors come from a man between 18 and 35 years old with glioma. Each CDR3 is given with its conserved first and last residue. D genes are given only for firm matches. The size entry is marked missing in some rows and otherwise reads once, few, many or a size class.

abundance: NA
d_gene: NA
len: 13
v_gene: TRBV18
j_gene: TRBJ2-3
CDR3aa: CASSPPVRDTQYF
CDR3nt: TGTGCCAGCTCACCACCGGTCAGAGATACGCAGTATTTT

abundance: NA
d_gene: NA
len: 13
v_gene: TRBV14
j_gene: TRBJ1-1
CDR3aa: CASSQDSRFEAFF
CDR3nt: TGTGCCAGCAGCCAAGACAGCCGTTTTGAAGCTTTCTTT

abundance: NA
d_gene: NA
len: 16
v_gene: TRBV2
j_gene: TRBJ1-6
CDR3aa: CASSEHRSSYNSPLHF
CDR3nt: TGTGCCAGCAGTGAGCACAGGAGCTCCTATAATTCACCCCTCCACTTT

abundance: NA
d_gene: TRBD1
len: 17
v_gene: TRBV10-2
j_gene: TRBJ1-2
CDR3aa: CASSDQRQGRGGYGYTF
CDR3nt: TGCGCCAGCAGTGATCAAAGACAGGGACGTGGCGGATATGGCTACACCTTC

abundance: NA
d_gene: NA
len: 15
v_gene: TRBV11-2
j_gene: TRBJ2-5
CDR3aa: CASSLGPGMGETQYF
CDR3nt: TGTGCCAGCAGCTTAGGCCCGGGCATGGGGGAGACCCAGTACTTC

abundance: NA
d_gene: NA
len: 15
v_gene: TRBV7-9
j_gene: TRBJ1-1
CDR3aa: CASSLTGGGNTEAFF
CDR3nt: TGTGCCAGCAGCCTTACGGGAGGGGGGAACACTGAAGCTTTCTTT

abundance: NA
d_gene: NA
len: 14
v_gene: TRBV27
j_gene: TRBJ2-4
CDR3aa: CASSFGGGENIQYF
CDR3nt: TGTGCCAGCAGTTTCGGGGGAGGCGAAAACATTCAGTACTTC

abundance: NA
d_gene: NA
len: 14
v_gene: TRBV7-2
j_gene: TRBJ2-7
CDR3aa: CASSYSRGIHEQYF
CDR3nt: TGTGCCAGCAGCTATAGTCGTGGGATCCACGAGCAGTACTTC

abundance: few
d_gene: NA
len: 14
v_gene: TRBV7-9
j_gene: TRBJ1-1
CDR3aa: CASSLDRINTEAFF
CDR3nt: TGTGCCAGCAGCTTAGACAGGATCAACACTGAAGCTTTCTTT

abundance: NA
d_gene: NA
len: 14
v_gene: TRBV7-2
j_gene: TRBJ2-2
CDR3aa: CASSLERGIGELFF
CDR3nt: TGTGCCAGCAGCTTAGAGAGGGGGATCGGGGAGCTGTTTTTT

abundance: medium-sized
d_gene: TRBD2
len: 14
v_gene: TRBV5-6
j_gene: TRBJ2-7
CDR3aa: CASSLGLAVYEQYF
CDR3nt: TGTGCCAGCAGCTTGGGGCTAGCGGTATACGAGCAGTACTTC

abundance: NA
d_gene: NA
len: 15
v_gene: TRBV19
j_gene: TRBJ2-7
CDR3aa: CASSIDRAPVSEQYF
CDR3nt: TGTGCCAGTAGTATCGACCGAGCCCCGGTATCCGAGCAGTACTTC

abundance: few
d_gene: TRBD1
len: 15
v_gene: TRBV25-1
j_gene: TRBJ1-5
CDR3aa: CASSENDRGNQPQHF
CDR3nt: TGTGCCAGCAGTGAAAACGACAGGGGCAATCAGCCCCAGCATTTT

abundance: NA
d_gene: NA
len: 15
v_gene: TRBV5-5
j_gene: TRBJ2-7
CDR3aa: CASSPGLAASYEQYF
CDR3nt: TGTGCCAGCAGCCCAGGGCTGGCGGCATCCTACGAGCAGTACTTC

abundance: NA
d_gene: NA
len: 15
v_gene: TRBV5-1
j_gene: TRBJ2-5
CDR3aa: CASSPNPGAAETQYF
CDR3nt: TGCGCCAGCAGCCCGAATCCGGGGGCGGCGGAGACCCAGTACTTC

abundance: NA
d_gene: NA
len: 14
v_gene: TRBV7-9
j_gene: TRBJ1-5
CDR3aa: CASSFSGGNQPQHF
CDR3nt: TGTGCCAGCAGCTTTTCTGGCGGGAATCAGCCCCAGCATTTT

abundance: NA
d_gene: NA
len: 10
v_gene: TRBV20-1
j_gene: TRBJ2-5
CDR3aa: CSAPLETQYF
CDR3nt: TGCAGTGCCCCCCTTGAGACCCAGTACTTC

abundance: NA
d_gene: NA
len: 13
v_gene: TRBV7-2
j_gene: TRBJ1-6
CDR3aa: CASSLSARTALHF
CDR3nt: TGTGCCAGCAGCTTAAGTGCGAGGACTGCCCTCCACTTT

abundance: NA
d_gene: NA
len: 14
v_gene: TRBV6-5
j_gene: TRBJ1-1
CDR3aa: CASSRLDGGTEAFF
CDR3nt: TGTGCCAGCAGCCGACTGGATGGTGGCACTGAAGCTTTCTTT

abundance: NA
d_gene: NA
len: 14
v_gene: TRBV4-1
j_gene: TRBJ2-7
CDR3aa: CASSQEPGSYEQYF
CDR3nt: TGCGCCAGCAGCCAAGAACCGGGGAGCTACGAGCAGTACTTC

abundance: NA
d_gene: TRBD1
len: 15
v_gene: TRBV18
j_gene: TRBJ2-3
CDR3aa: CASSPDRVRTDTQYF
CDR3nt: TGTGCCAGCTCACCGGACAGGGTCCGCACAGATACGCAGTATTTT

abundance: once
d_gene: TRBD1
len: 17
v_gene: TRBV4-2
j_gene: TRBJ1-2
CDR3aa: CASSQDEQGARYYGYTF
CDR3nt: TGTGCCAGCAGCCAAGATGAACAGGGGGCGCGGTACTATGGCTACACCTTC

abundance: NA
d_gene: NA
len: 16
v_gene: TRBV10-3
j_gene: TRBJ2-2
CDR3aa: CAISGPGTLRTGELFF
CDR3nt: TGTGCCATCAGCGGCCCGGGGACACTGAGAACCGGGGAGCTGTTTTTT

abundance: NA
d_gene: NA
len: 14
v_gene: TRBV5-1
j_gene: TRBJ1-1
CDR3aa: CASSFGDGNTEAFF
CDR3nt: TGCGCCAGCAGCTTTGGGGATGGGAACACTGAAGCTTTCTTT

abundance: NA
d_gene: NA
len: 11
v_gene: TRBV20-1
j_gene: TRBJ2-7
CDR3aa: CSAPKTAEQYF
CDR3nt: TGCAGTGCTCCTAAGACAGCCGAGCAGTACTTC

abundance: NA
d_gene: NA
len: 18
v_gene: TRBV18
j_gene: TRBJ2-7
CDR3aa: CASSPQPGNRLLSYEQYF
CDR3nt: TGTGCCAGCTCACCACAACCTGGGAACAGACTACTCTCCTACGAGCAGTACTTC

abundance: NA
d_gene: NA
len: 14
v_gene: TRBV6-1
j_gene: TRBJ2-7
CDR3aa: CASRPGHRFYEQYF
CDR3nt: TGTGCCAGCAGACCGGGACACCGCTTCTACGAGCAGTACTTC

abundance: NA
d_gene: NA
len: 13
v_gene: TRBV7-9
j_gene: TRBJ2-7
CDR3aa: CASSLDYSYEQYF
CDR3nt: TGTGCCAGCAGCTTAGACTACTCCTACGAGCAGTACTTC

abundance: NA
d_gene: NA
len: 15
v_gene: TRBV7-2
j_gene: TRBJ1-6
CDR3aa: CASSLNSLWNSPLHF
CDR3nt: TGTGCCAGCAGCTTAAACAGTTTGTGGAATTCACCCCTCCACTTT

abundance: NA
d_gene: NA
len: 15
v_gene: TRBV5-6
j_gene: TRBJ2-3
CDR3aa: CASSSDTPSTDTQYF
CDR3nt: TGTGCCAGCAGCTCGGACACCCCTAGCACAGATACGCAGTATTTT

abundance: NA
d_gene: NA
len: 14
v_gene: TRBV5-4
j_gene: TRBJ1-1
CDR3aa: CASSLVDLNTEAFF
CDR3nt: TGTGCCAGCAGCTTGGTAGACTTGAACACTGAAGCTTTCTTT

abundance: NA
d_gene: TRBD2
len: 15
v_gene: TRBV6-5
j_gene: TRBJ2-1
CDR3aa: CASSYLTSGYNEQFF
CDR3nt: TGTGCCAGCAGTTATTTGACTAGCGGCTACAATGAGCAGTTCTTC